This TCR beta chain was identified in a study of CD8 T cells in Susac syndrome. Trimming pared 4 bases from V and 11 bases from J, leaving 21 bases between. Germline V lookup: CDR1 DFQATT, CDR2 SNEGSKA (reference sequence). The CDR3 length is 14 residues. With random hexamers, 0.5 to 1 ug RNA was reverse transcribed. Across 54 Vbeta and 13 Jbeta, immunoSEQ multiplex PCR amplified TCR beta CDR3. TCRdb redid the calling of the immunoSEQ multiplex PCR reads with MiXCR, one entry per CDR3 protein. There are about 210,000 distinct CDR3 sequences in the sample; about 95% occur only once, and 0.082% lies in the top ten. With regard to this clonotype: Antigen specificity is unknown.

TCR beta sequencing was performed on blood CD8+ and CD4+ T cells. Notes on the study in general: In its TCR sequencing and HLA analysis, the study acknowledged that the number of individuals was relatively small.

The J gene is TRBJ2-4, the V gene TRBV20-1; possibly TRBD1 for D (7 bases). This TCR was recovered from a human donor with multiple sclerosis. Sequencing was performed on CD4+ T cells from PBMCs. For the CDR3, the DNA is TGCAGTGCTACACTACCGGGACAGTCTAGCGTTCAGTACTTC. Translating gives CSATLPGQSSVQYF.